This TCR beta chain was found in a study of blood T cells in healthy people across ages (dated by TCRdb to 2013 to 2016). Background for the entire study: In model experiments, roughly one uniquely barcoded TCR beta cDNA molecule per two T cells was captured by template switching. Age-related changes in TCR beta repertoire diversity were measured in the study by deep sequencing normalized with unique cDNA molecular identifiers. The donors were split into four age groups: young (average roughly 15 years), middle-aged (about 40), aged (around 67) and long-lived (roughly 88). To avoid experimental bias, donors of different ages were randomly spread across the sequencing lanes. The study analyzed two additional independent replicas of 1 million unique cDNA reads from the same blood draw for two donors, one aged 18 to 30 and one aged 80 or older. General study outcomes and caveats: Total diversity estimates from one million sequenced T cells were considered lower bounds and underestimates. Because profiling used bulk unsorted PBMCs, naive and antigen-experienced compartments could not be compared conclusively. Observed TCR beta diversity per million T cells fell roughly linearly with age, and a significant reduction was already apparent by age around 40. Observed TCR beta diversity correlated strongly with the percentage of naive T cells measured by flow cytometry. The CMV infection status of donors was not known, potentially confounding age-related changes in expanded clonotypes. Compared with the aged group, more naive CD4+ T cells, fewer expanded clones and increased TCR diversity were shown by the long-lived group, suggesting age selection.

In the germline V gene, CDR1 corresponds to SGHTA and CDR2 to FQGNSA. There are 19 amino acids in the CDR3, from cysteine to phenylalanine inclusive. Of all the DNA, just the CDR3 is kept, 57 bases in frame from base 1. Trimming costs V 3 bases and J 5 bases, and their ends lie 23 bases apart. The library was generated by 5' RACE. This sample was sequenced with an Illumina HiSeq 2500. The second PCR ran for about 7 to 11 cycles and used a J-beta primer mix along with a sample-barcoded 5' primer. Each TCR beta cDNA molecule received a unique molecular identifier from a template-switch 5' adaptor carrying 12 random nucleotides. Each sample yielded at least 3 million CDR3-containing paired-end reads. All of the RNA was converted into first-strand cDNA using the Mint cDNA synthesis kit, with a TRBC-specific oligonucleotide serving as the primer. After uracil-DNA glycosylase treatment, a first 18-cycle PCR used universal primers M1SS and BC2_uni_R on all cDNA. Per the authors' processing: Each sample was normalized by randomly selecting 1 million high-quality reads, each carrying a distinct molecular identifier. Reads sharing molecular identifiers were discarded rather than binned into consensus sequences. MiTCR, run with a Q25 quality threshold and the strictest error-elimination algorithm, handled CDR3 identification, clonotype clustering and error correction. A nonparametric unseen species model with Euler transformation was used to estimate a lower bound on total TCR beta diversity. TCRdb reprocessing: public reads trimmed at Q25 with fastp, clones called with MiXCR, in-frame beta chains kept. Rows matching on CDR3 protein sequence are summarized as one entry with the most common DNA and genes. None of the V and J calls come from the authors' own analysis; TCRdb made them. Present in this sample are 850,000 to 1,100,000 distinct CDR3 sequences, around two fifths of which were seen just once. About an eighth of the sample goes to the ten largest clones.

A note on this clonotype: Its antigen target is currently unknown. Base qualities are not recorded, but no much larger clone differs from it by a single base.

The donors were roughly 38 Caucasian individuals from Russia, aged roughly 6 to 100 years, who were systemically healthy. Each donor gave 8 to 10 milliliters of peripheral blood, drawn into EDTA-treated Vacutainer tubes. PBMCs were isolated by Ficoll-Paque density-gradient centrifugation, with at least 6 million obtained per sample. Total RNA, at least 6 micrograms per sample, was extracted from PBMCs with Trizol reagent. Naive CD45RAhigh/CD27high T cell percentages were measured by flow cytometry on a PBMC aliquot from every donor. This sequence was found in a man aged 18 to 35 in good health. The chain is made from TRBV7-2 and TRBJ2-6; D gene: possibly TRBD1, on 6 matching bases. Source material: blood. The nucleotide sequence reads TGTGCCAGCAGCTTTGCGGGCTCCTGGACAGATGGGAGGGCCAACGTCCTGACTTTC. The encoded protein is CASSFAGSWTDGRANVLTF.